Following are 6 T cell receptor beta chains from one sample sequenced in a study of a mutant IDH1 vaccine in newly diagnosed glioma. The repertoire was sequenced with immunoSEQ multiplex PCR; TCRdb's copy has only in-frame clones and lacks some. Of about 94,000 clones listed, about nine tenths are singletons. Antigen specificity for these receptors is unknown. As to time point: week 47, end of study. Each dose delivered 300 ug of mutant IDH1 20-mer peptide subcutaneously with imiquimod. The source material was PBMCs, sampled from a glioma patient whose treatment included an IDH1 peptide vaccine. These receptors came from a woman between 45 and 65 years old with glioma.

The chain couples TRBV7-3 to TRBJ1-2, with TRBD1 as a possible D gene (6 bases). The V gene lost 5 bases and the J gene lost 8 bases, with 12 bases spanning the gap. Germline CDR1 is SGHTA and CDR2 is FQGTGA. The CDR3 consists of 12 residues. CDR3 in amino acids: CASSQTGSGYTF. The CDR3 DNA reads TGTGCCAGCAGCCAGACAGGTTCCGGCTACACCTTC. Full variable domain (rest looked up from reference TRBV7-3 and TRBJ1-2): GAGVSQTPSNKVTEKGKYVELRCDPISGHTALYWYRQSLGQGPEFLIYFQGTGAADDSGLPNDRFFAVRPEGSVSTLKIQRTERGDSAVYLCASSQTGSGYTFGSGTRLTVV.

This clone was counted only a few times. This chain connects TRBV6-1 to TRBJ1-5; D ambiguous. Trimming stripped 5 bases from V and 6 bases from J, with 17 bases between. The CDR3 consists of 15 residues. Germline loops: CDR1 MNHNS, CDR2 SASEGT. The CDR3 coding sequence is TGTGCCAGCAGTTCCCGTTCGGCGGCTGGTCAGCCCCAGCATTTT. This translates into CASSSRSAAGQPQHF.

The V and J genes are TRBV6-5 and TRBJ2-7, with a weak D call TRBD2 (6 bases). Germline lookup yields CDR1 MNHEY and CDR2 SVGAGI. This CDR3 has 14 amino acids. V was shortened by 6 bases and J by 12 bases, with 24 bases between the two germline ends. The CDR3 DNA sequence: TGTGCCAGCAGACCCCCCGGAGGCCGGGGGTTTTTGTACTTC. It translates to CASRPPGGRGFLYF.

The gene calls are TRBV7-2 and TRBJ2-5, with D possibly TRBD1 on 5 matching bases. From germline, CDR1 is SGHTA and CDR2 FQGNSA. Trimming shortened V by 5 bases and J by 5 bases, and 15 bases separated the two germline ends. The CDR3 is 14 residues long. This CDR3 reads CASSPPSRAETQYF. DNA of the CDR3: TGTGCCAGCAGCCCTCCATCCAGGGCCGAGACCCAGTACTTC.

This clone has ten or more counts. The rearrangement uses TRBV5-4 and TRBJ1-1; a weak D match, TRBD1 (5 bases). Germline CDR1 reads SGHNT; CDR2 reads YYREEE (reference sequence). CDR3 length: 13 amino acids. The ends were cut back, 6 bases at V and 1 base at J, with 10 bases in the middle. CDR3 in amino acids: CASTPGQNTEAFF. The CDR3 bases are TGTGCCAGCACCCCCGGACAGAACACTGAAGCTTTCTTT.

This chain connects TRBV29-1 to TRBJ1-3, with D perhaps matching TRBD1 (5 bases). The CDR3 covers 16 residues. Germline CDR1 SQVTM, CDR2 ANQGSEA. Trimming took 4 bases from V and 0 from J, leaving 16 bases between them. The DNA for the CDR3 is TGCAGCGTTGGGGACTCACGATTTAGCTCTGGAAACACCATATATTTT. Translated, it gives CSVGDSRFSSGNTIYF. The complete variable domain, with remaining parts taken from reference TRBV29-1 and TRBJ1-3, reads SAVISQKPSRDICQRGTSLTIQCQVDSQVTMMFWYRQQPGQSLTLIATANQGSEATYESGFVIDKFPISRPNLTFSTLTVSNMSPEDSSIYLCSVGDSRFSSGNTIYFGEGSWLTVV.